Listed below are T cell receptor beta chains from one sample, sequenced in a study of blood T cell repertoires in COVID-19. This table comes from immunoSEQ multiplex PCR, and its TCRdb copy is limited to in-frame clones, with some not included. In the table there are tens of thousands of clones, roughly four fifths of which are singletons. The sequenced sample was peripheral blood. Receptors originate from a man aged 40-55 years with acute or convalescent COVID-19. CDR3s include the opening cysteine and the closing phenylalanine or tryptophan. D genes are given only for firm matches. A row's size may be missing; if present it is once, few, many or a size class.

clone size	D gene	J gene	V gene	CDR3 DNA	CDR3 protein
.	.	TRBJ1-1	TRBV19	TGTGCCAGTAGTATTCGGGGGACCACTGAAGCTTTCTTT	CASSIRGTTEAFF
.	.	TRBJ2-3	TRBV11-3	TGTGCCAGCAGCCCCGGGGATACGCAGTATTTT	CASSPGDTQYF
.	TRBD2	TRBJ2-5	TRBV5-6	TGTGCCAGCGGACTAGCGGGGGGGCCGAAGACCCAGTACTTC	CASGLAGGPKTQYF
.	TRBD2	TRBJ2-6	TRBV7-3	TGTGCCAGCAGCTTAAGGGTTAGGGAGGGGATCGCTGGGGCCAACGTCCTGACTTTC	CASSLRVREGIAGANVLTF
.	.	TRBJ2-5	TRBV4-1	TGCGCCAGCAGCCAATTCCCAATGTACCAAGAGACCCAGTACTTC	CASSQFPMYQETQYF
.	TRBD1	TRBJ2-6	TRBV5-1	TGCGCCAGCAGCCGGGACAGGAACTCTGGGGCCAACGTCCTGACTTTC	CASSRDRNSGANVLTF
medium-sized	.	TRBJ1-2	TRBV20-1	TGCAGTGCTAGGGGTCAGGGACTTCACACCTTC	CSARGQGLHTF
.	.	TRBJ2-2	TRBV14	TGTGCCAGCAGCTCGGGGATGAACACCGGGGAGCTGTTTTTT	CASSSGMNTGELFF
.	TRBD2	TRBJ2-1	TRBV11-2	TGTGCCAGCAGCTTAGAAGTTACTAGCGGGGGGGCGTTTTATCACAATGAGCAGTTCTTC	CASSLEVTSGGAFYHNEQFF
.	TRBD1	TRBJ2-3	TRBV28	TGTGCCAGCAGGAAATGGACAGGGGAAGATACGCAGTATTTT	CASRKWTGEDTQYF
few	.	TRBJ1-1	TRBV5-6	TGTGCCAGCAGGGCGGTCGGCAGTCCGGAGAACACTGAAGCTTTCTTT	CASRAVGSPENTEAFF
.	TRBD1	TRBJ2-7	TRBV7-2	TGTGCCAGCAGTTTGTTGACAGGGCTGCGCTACGAGCAGTACTTC	CASSLLTGLRYEQYF
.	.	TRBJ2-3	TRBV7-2	TGTGCCAGCAGCTTAGCGCTGGGCGCAGATACGCAGTATTTT	CASSLALGADTQYF
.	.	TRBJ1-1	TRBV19	TGTGCCAGTAGTATGGCCCGGGTCACTGAAGCTTTCTTT	CASSMARVTEAFF
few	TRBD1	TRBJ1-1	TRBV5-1	TGCGCCAGCAGCCCAACGACAGGGGTGGGAGCTTTCTTT	CASSPTTGVGAFF
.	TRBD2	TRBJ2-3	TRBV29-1	TGCAGCGTTGGTGGACTAGCCGGGCACACAGATACGCAGTATTTT	CSVGGLAGHTDTQYF
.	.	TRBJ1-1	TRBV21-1	TGTGCCAGCAGCAAACGGGGGATGTGTACTGAAGCTTTCTTT	CASSKRGMCTEAFF
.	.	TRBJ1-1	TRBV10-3	TGTGCCATCAGACGGGGGGGGAGGAACACTGAAGCTTTCTTT	CAIRRGGRNTEAFF
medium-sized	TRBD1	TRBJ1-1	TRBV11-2	TGTGCCAGCAGCTCGACAGGGCCGGTAGGAACTGAAGCTTTCTTT	CASSSTGPVGTEAFF
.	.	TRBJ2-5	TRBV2	TGTGCCAGCAGGACGGACAGCCAAGAGACCCAGTACTTC	CASRTDSQETQYF
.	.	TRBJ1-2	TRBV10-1	TGCGCCAGCAGTGAGACACAGGGCCTCTATGGCTACACCTTC	CASSETQGLYGYTF
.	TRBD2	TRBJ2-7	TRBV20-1	TGCAGTGCTACTAGCGGGCACGAGCAGTACTTC	CSATSGHEQYF
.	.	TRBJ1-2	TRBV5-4	TGTGCCAGCAGCCTGGAAGGGGGTCGCGGCTACACCTTC	CASSLEGGRGYTF
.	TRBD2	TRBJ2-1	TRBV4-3	TGCGCCAGCAGCCAAGATAGCGGGGGAGCCCCCTACAATGAGCAGTTCTTC	CASSQDSGGAPYNEQFF
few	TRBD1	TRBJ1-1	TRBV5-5	TGTGCCAGCAGCCTGCGGACAGGGGGCAATATGTACACTGAAGCTTTCTTT	CASSLRTGGNMYTEAFF
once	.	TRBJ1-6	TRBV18	TGTGCCAGCTCACCAGATAGAGGACCCCTCCACTTT	CASSPDRGPLHF
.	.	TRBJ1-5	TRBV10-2	TGCGCCAGCAGTGAGTCGAGAAATCAGCCCCAGCATTTT	CASSESRNQPQHF
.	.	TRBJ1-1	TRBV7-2	TGTGCCAGCAGCGCTCAAACAGGGAACACTGAAGCTTTCTTT	CASSAQTGNTEAFF
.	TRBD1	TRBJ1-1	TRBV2	TGTGCCAGCAGGACGGACAGGAAGTTTGAAGCTTTCTTT	CASRTDRKFEAFF
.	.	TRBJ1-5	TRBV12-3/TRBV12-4	TGTGCCAGCAGCCCGGACAGAAATCAGCCCCAGCATTTT	CASSPDRNQPQHF
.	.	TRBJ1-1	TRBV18	TGTGCCAGCTCACGAGGAGGGGACCACGGTACAGAAGCTTTCTTT	CASSRGGDHGTEAFF
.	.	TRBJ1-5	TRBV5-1	TGCGCCAGCAGGGAGGGTCCGTCTAGCAATCAGCCCCAGCATTTT	CASREGPSSNQPQHF
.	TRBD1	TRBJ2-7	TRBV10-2	TGCGCCAGCAGGATGACAGGGTCCTACGAGCAGTACTTC	CASRMTGSYEQYF
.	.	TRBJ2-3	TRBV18	TGTGCCAGCTCACCACTTCCCCTAGAGCGGACTAGCACAGATACGCAGTATTTT	CASSPLPLERTSTDTQYF
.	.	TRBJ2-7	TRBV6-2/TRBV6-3	TGTGCCAGCAGCCCCTATACTAGCTACGAGCAGTACTTC	CASSPYTSYEQYF
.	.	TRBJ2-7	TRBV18	TGTGCCAGCTCTTCCACGGGGGAAGGGACCTACGAGCAGTACTTC	CASSSTGEGTYEQYF
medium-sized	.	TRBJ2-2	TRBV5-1	TGCGCCAGCAGCGGGAAAACTAGCTCGAACACCGGGGAGCTGTTTTTT	CASSGKTSSNTGELFF
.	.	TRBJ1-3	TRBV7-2	TGTGCCAGCAGCAGCTCAGACACCTCCTCTGGAAACACCATATATTTT	CASSSSDTSSGNTIYF
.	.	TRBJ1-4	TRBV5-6	TGTGCCAGCAGCTTGGACAAAGTGGAGGAAAAACTGTTTTTT	CASSLDKVEEKLFF
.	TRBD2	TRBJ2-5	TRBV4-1	TGCGCCAGCAGCCAAGAAGGGTGGGGGGGGCAAGAGACCCAGTACTTC	CASSQEGWGGQETQYF
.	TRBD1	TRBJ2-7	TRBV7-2	TGTGCCAGCAGCTTCAGGCAGGGGGCTTTGGGCGAGCAGTACTTC	CASSFRQGALGEQYF
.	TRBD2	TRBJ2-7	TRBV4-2	TGTGCCAGCAGCCTCGGGACTAGCGGGGTCTACGAGCAGTACTTC	CASSLGTSGVYEQYF
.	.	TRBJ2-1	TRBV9	TGTGCCAGCAGCTCAATGATCGGGAGCAATGAGCAGTTCTTC	CASSSMIGSNEQFF
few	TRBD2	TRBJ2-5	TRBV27	TGTGCCAGCAGCGTGACTAGCCGGCGAGAGACCCAGTACTTC	CASSVTSRRETQYF
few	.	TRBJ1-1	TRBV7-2	TGTGCCAGCAGCTCCCATAAAGCCACTGAAGCTTTCTTT	CASSSHKATEAFF
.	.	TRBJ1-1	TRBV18	TGTGCCAGCTCACGACCATGGGGGCACACTGAAGCTTTCTTT	CASSRPWGHTEAFF